This TCR beta chain was observed in a study of shared clonotypes between healthy human individuals. Sequencing was at deep level. Profiled with immunoSEQ multiplex PCR; TCRdb holds only in-frame clones, not every one. Of hundreds of thousands of clones detected, roughly 98% appear once; the ten largest clones hold 0.25% to 0.35%. General observations from the study: Rarefaction gave evidence that sorted-subset sequencing remained incomplete despite large depth.

Germline CDR1 and CDR2: SEHNR and FQNEAQ (reference sequence). Trimming took off 3 bases at V and 0 bases at J, with 6 bases between the two ends. The CDR3 totals 14 residues. Worth noting for this clone: The antigen is not known.

CD45RO-negative cells were positively selected for CCR7, leaving out terminally differentiated effector memory CD45RA+ cells. The chain combines TRBV7-9 with TRBJ2-1; D gene ambiguous. Sequenced: naive CD8+ T cells sorted from blood. The origin of this receptor is a man younger than 40 in good health. The CDR3 DNA follows: TGTGCCAGCAGCTTCGTCAGCTCCTACAATGAGCAGTTCTTC. As protein: CASSFVSSYNEQFF.